This T cell receptor beta chain came from a study of CD8+ T cells in alopecia areata. Overall study results and limits: Clonality exceeded that of normal scalp in lesional scalp, most notably in alopecia totalis/universalis. Resident alphabeta T cells of normal skin are also sequenced in scalp samples.

Following extraction, RNA underwent reverse transcription to cDNA, which served as the sequencing template. TCRdb's table, derived via immunoSEQ multiplex PCR, lists solely in-frame clones and lacks some. The sample holds 150,000 to 200,000 clones; 60% are singletons and the top ten take around 0.92%. Specified treatment: oral pan-JAK inhibitor, 5-10 mg twice daily. Alopecia areata patients had lesional scalp punch biopsies and peripheral blood taken from them. As to this clone: The target antigen is unknown.

The TCR was taken from a human donor with alopecia areata. Material: CD4+ T cells sorted from blood, obtained at week 24, from a patient treated with tofacitinib.

This CDR3 is CAWSVLGITNYGYTF. CDR3 bases: TGTGCCTGGAGTGTTCTAGGAATTACTAACTATGGCTACACCTTC. This chain connects TRBV30 to TRBJ1-2; D is unclear. Per germline, CDR1 GTSNPN and CDR2 SVGIG (reference sequence). V lost 0 bases to trimming and J lost 0 bases, with 11 bases between them. CDR3 length: 15 residues.